The rows below give T cell receptor beta chains drawn from one sample of a study of beta chain features in type 1 diabetes. The data were produced by immunoSEQ multiplex PCR, yet TCRdb's version contains in-frame clones alone and is incomplete. The repertoire holds about 150,000 clones, with approximately 10% as singletons. The material sequenced was central memory CD4+ T cells from blood. The receptors here all came from a man aged 25 to 40 with type 1 diabetes. The CDR3 runs from the conserved cysteine through the conserved F or W. The order of the fields is CDR3 DNA, CDR3 protein, clone size, J gene, D gene, V gene. The D gene is left open where the match is weak. Rows give clone size only sometimes, using once, few, many, or a class for an expanded clone.

TGTGCCAGCAGCCGTCACGAACCACCGGGACAGCTAAACACTGAAGCTTTCTTT CASSRHEPPGQLNTEAFF few TRBJ1-1 TRBD1 TRBV28
TGCGCCAGCAGCTCAAAGGGACACGTTAACTATGGCTACACCTTC CASSSKGHVNYGYTF few TRBJ1-2 - TRBV5-1
TGTGCCAGCAGCTTGGACAGGGGAGAGACCCAGTACTTC CASSLDRGETQYF - TRBJ2-5 TRBD1 TRBV5-4
TGTGCCAGCAGCTTAGGGCCGCTTAACACTGAAGCTTTCTTT CASSLGPLNTEAFF few TRBJ1-1 - TRBV7-2
TGTGCCAGCAGGAAAGGAGATGGCTACACCTTC CASRKGDGYTF - TRBJ1-2 - TRBV6-6
TGCAGCGTTGAAGATCCGGGACAGGGAGGGGATGGCTACACCTTC CSVEDPGQGGDGYTF few TRBJ1-2 TRBD1 TRBV29-1
TGTGCCACCAGCACCCCGTCGGGGGACCGAGGAACCTACGAGCAGTACTTC CATSTPSGDRGTYEQYF few TRBJ2-7 - TRBV15
TGCGCCAGCAGCCAAGAGAGCTCAGGGGGAAGGGATACGCAGTATTTT CASSQESSGGRDTQYF - TRBJ2-3 TRBD1 TRBV4-3
TGTGCCAGCAGTACAGGGGTTGGGGAGACCCAGTACTTC CASSTGVGETQYF - TRBJ2-5 TRBD1 TRBV6-1
TGTGCCTCCTTAGGGACAGCAAACACTGAAGCTTTCTTT CASLGTANTEAFF - TRBJ1-1 TRBD1 TRBV30
TGTGCCAGCAGCATAACTACCGCCATAGAGCAGTTCTTC CASSITTAIEQFF - TRBJ2-1 - TRBV7-2
TGTGCCTGGAGTCCACTTGGGGGGTGGAACACTGAAGCTTTCTTT CAWSPLGGWNTEAFF - TRBJ1-1 - TRBV30
TGTGCCAGCAGGGTTACAGGGGGCGGGTCCGGGGAGCTGTTTTTT CASRVTGGGSGELFF few TRBJ2-2 TRBD1 TRBV7-9
TGTGCCAGCAGCCTAACAGGTTGGGACATTCAGTACTTC CASSLTGWDIQYF - TRBJ2-4 - TRBV7-2
TGTGCCAGCAGCTTAGCGCGGGGATTGACTAATGAAAAACTGTTTTTT CASSLARGLTNEKLFF - TRBJ1-4 - TRBV7-9
TGTGCCAGCAGTTTCCGGGGTCGATGGTACGAGCAGTACTTC CASSFRGRWYEQYF few TRBJ2-7 - TRBV27
TGTGCCACCAGCAGAGACGCAGGGGGCGGTTACGAGCAGTACTTC CATSRDAGGGYEQYF - TRBJ2-7 TRBD1 TRBV15
TGTGCCAGCAGCGTAGGGGCGGGAGTCAATGAGCAGTTCTTC CASSVGAGVNEQFF - TRBJ2-1 TRBD2 TRBV9
TGCGCCAGCAGCTTGCAAGGAGACACTGAAGCTTTCTTT CASSLQGDTEAFF few TRBJ1-1 - TRBV5-1
TGTGCCAGCAGAGGACAGGGGGCCACTGAAGCTTTCTTT CASRGQGATEAFF - TRBJ1-1 TRBD1 TRBV28
TGTGCCAGCAGCGGGCTTAGGAGCGGGAGGGCCTATGAGCAGTTCTTC CASSGLRSGRAYEQFF few TRBJ2-1 TRBD2 TRBV7-2
TGTGCCAGCAGTGTTTTAAGCGGGAGTCTTCAGTACTTC CASSVLSGSLQYF few TRBJ2-7 TRBD2 TRBV2
TGCGCCAGCAGCTTGGGAACAATTCCAAGCGATGAGCAGTTCTTC CASSLGTIPSDEQFF few TRBJ2-1 - TRBV5-1
TGTGCCAGCAGCTTGCGAGCGGGAGATACAGATACGCAGTATTTT CASSLRAGDTDTQYF few TRBJ2-3 TRBD2 TRBV7-9
TGTGCCAGCAGTGGGGGGACAGGGTTCGGGGACACCGGGGAGCTGTTTTTT CASSGGTGFGDTGELFF - TRBJ2-2 TRBD1 TRBV2
TGTGCCAGCAGTGAAGCGGGACAAGAGACCCAGTACTTC CASSEAGQETQYF - TRBJ2-5 TRBD2 TRBV28
TGTGCCAGCAGGGGCGGGAACGCAGATACGCAGTATTTT CASRGGNADTQYF once TRBJ2-3 - TRBV28
TGTGCCAGCACCCCCGGTAATGAGCAGTTCTTC CASTPGNEQFF few TRBJ2-1 - TRBV6-4
TGTGCCAGCTCACCAGGGACAGACTTCTATGGCTACACCTTC CASSPGTDFYGYTF few TRBJ1-2 TRBD1 TRBV18
TGTGCCAGCTCTCCTAGCACAGATACGCAGTATTTT CASSPSTDTQYF - TRBJ2-3 - TRBV18
TGCGCCAGCAGCCAAGTGGCACAGACCTCTAGTAGCGAGGACTCCTACGAGCAGTACTTC CASSQVAQTSSSEDSYEQYF - TRBJ2-7 - TRBV4-1
TGCAGCGTTGAATCCTACCCGGGACAAACCTACGAGCAGTACTTC CSVESYPGQTYEQYF few TRBJ2-7 - TRBV29-1
TGTGCCAGCAGTTACCAGGGGGTGAACTACAATGAGCAGTTCTTC CASSYQGVNYNEQFF few TRBJ2-1 TRBD1 TRBV6-5
TGCGCCAGCAGCTTCGGCCGGGAGATTTTTGGCACAGATACGCAGTATTTT CASSFGREIFGTDTQYF - TRBJ2-3 - TRBV5-1
TGTGCCAGCAGCCAACTTCAGGGAGGGACTGAAGCTTTCTTT CASSQLQGGTEAFF few TRBJ1-1 - TRBV14
TGTGCCAGCAGTTTTGGACTGAAGGCTTTCTTT CASSFGLKAFF once TRBJ1-1 - TRBV28
TGTGCCAGCAGTGAGCAGCGACAGGGCGCAGATACGCAGTATTTT CASSEQRQGADTQYF - TRBJ2-3 TRBD1 TRBV2
TGTGCCAGCAAACTTAGCCCCGCAGATACGCAGTATTTT CASKLSPADTQYF - TRBJ2-3 - TRBV28
TGTGCCACCAGCAGAGATCCGGGACAGGGTGGAAACACCATATATTTT CATSRDPGQGGNTIYF - TRBJ1-3 TRBD1 TRBV15
TGTGCCTGGAGTGTCCGACTAGCGGGAACCCCGATGGGGGCCAAAAACATTCAGTACTTC CAWSVRLAGTPMGAKNIQYF few TRBJ2-4 TRBD2 TRBV30
TGCGCCAGCAGCTCCGGGGGAACCTACAATGAGCAGTTCTTC CASSSGGTYNEQFF few TRBJ2-1 - TRBV5-1